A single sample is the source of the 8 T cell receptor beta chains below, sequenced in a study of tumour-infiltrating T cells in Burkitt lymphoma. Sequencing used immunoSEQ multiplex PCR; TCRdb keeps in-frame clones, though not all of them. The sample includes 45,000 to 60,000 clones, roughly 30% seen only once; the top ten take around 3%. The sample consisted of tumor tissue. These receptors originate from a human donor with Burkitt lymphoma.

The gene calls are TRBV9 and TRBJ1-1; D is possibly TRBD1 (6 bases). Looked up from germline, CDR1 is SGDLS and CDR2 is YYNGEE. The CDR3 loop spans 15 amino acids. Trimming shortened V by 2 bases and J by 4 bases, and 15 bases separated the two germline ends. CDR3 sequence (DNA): TGTGCCAGCAGCGTTATACCGGGACATCTCACTGAAGCTTTCTTT. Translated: CASSVIPGHLTEAFF.

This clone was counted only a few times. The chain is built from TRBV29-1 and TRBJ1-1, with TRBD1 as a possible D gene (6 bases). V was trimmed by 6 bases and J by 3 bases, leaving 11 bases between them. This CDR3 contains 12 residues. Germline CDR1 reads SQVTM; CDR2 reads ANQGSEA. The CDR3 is CSVRGQYTEAFF. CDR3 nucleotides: TGCAGCGTCCGCGGACAGTACACTGAAGCTTTCTTT.

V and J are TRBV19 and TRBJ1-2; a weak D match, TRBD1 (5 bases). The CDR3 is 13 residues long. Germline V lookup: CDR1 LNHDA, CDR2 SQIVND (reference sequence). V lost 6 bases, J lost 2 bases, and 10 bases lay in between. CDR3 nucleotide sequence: TGTGCCAGTAGGCGGGGGGGGAACTATGGCTACACCTTC. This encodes CASRRGGNYGYTF. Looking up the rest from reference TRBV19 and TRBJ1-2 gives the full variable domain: DGGITQSPKYLFRKEGQNVTLSCEQNLNHDAMYWYRQDPGQGLRLIYYSQIVNDFQKGDIAEGYSVSREKKESFPLTVTSAQKNPTAFYLCASRRGGNYGYTFGSGTRLTVV.

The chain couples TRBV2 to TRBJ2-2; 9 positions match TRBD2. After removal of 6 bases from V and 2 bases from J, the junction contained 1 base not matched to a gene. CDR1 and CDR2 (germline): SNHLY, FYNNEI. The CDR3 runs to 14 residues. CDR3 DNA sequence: TGTGCCAGCAGGGGGACTAGCAACACCGGGGAGCTGTTTTTT. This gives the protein CASRGTSNTGELFF.

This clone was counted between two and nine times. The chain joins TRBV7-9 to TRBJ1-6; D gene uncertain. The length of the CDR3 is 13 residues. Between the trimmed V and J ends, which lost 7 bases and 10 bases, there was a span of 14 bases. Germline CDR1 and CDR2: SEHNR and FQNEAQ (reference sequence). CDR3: CASNGASQSPLHF. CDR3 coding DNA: TGTGCCAGCAACGGTGCCAGTCAGTCACCCCTCCACTTT.

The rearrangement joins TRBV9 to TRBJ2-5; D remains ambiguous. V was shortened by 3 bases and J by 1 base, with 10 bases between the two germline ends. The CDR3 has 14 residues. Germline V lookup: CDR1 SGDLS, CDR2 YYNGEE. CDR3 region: CASSEEQPQETQYF. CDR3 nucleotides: TGTGCCAGCAGCGAGGAACAGCCCCAAGAGACCCAGTACTTC.

The CDR3 coding sequence is TGTGCCAGTAGTATGCAGGGTTTCATGAACACTGAAGCTTTCTTT. As protein: CASSMQGFMNTEAFF. The rearrangement links TRBV19 to TRBJ1-1, with D perhaps matching TRBD1 (5 bases). V lost 3 bases to trimming and J lost 0 bases, with 11 bases between them. Looked up from germline, CDR1 is LNHDA and CDR2 is SQIVND (reference sequence). The CDR3 is 15 residues long.

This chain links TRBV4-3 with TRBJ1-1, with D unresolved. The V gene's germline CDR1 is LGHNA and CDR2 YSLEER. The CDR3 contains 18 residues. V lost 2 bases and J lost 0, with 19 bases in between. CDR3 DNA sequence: TGCGCCAGCAGCCAAAAAGCCGGCCCTGACGGGATGAACACTGAAGCTTTCTTT. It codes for CASSQKAGPDGMNTEAFF.